This entry lists 32 T cell receptor beta chains sequenced from one sample in a study of graft-versus-host responses after intestinal transplantation. Their antigens remain unidentified. The repertoire was sequenced with immunoSEQ multiplex PCR; TCRdb's copy has only in-frame clones and lacks some. The data show tens of thousands of clones, over 75% seen once. Sequencing was performed on unstimulated CD4+ T cells sorted from spleen or lymph node cells, taken before transplant. The source of these receptors is a human donor who was the organ donor for an intestinal transplant.

There are a few counts of this clone. V gene TRBV28 combines with J gene TRBJ2-1; 8 positions agree with TRBD1. CDR1 and CDR2 (germline): MDHEN, SYDVKM. This CDR3 region has 15 residues. With V trimmed by 6 bases and J by 7 bases, 11 bases remained unmatched. The CDR3, as DNA: TGTGCCAGCAGCCTGACAGGGGCCTCGAAAAATGAGCAGTTCTTC. Translating gives CASSLTGASKNEQFF.

The chain recombines TRBV19 with TRBJ2-1; 9 bases are shared with TRBD2. The length of the CDR3 is 14 residues. Per germline, CDR1 LNHDA and CDR2 SQIVND (reference sequence). With 7 bases clipped from V and 8 bases from J, the junction kept 9 bases outside the gene matches. The CDR3 DNA reads as TGTGCCAGTACCAAGGGCGGGGGGGCCTATGAGCAGTTCTTC. It encodes CASTKGGGAYEQFF.

This chain uses TRBV5-6 with TRBJ2-7, with 8 bases aligning to TRBD1. The V gene end was trimmed by 3 bases and the J gene end by 1 base; junction bases not matched to a gene: 9. The CDR3 runs 16 residues. Germline CDR1 reads SGHDT; CDR2 reads YYEEEE. In nucleotides, the CDR3 is TGTGCCAGCAGCTGGTACAGAGGACAGGGATCCTACGAGCAGTACGTC. This translates into CASSWYRGQGSYEQYV.

The V and J genes are TRBV30 and TRBJ2-3, with TRBD2 matching 9 bases. The CDR3 is 15 residues long. Trimming removed 6 bases from V and 0 bases from J; junction bases left unmatched: 7. CDR1 and CDR2 from the germline V gene are GTSNPN and SVGIG (reference sequence). The CDR3 coding sequence is TGTGCCTGTCCTCGAGCGGGGGGTAGCACAGATACGCAGTATTTT. It yields the protein CACPRAGGSTDTQYF.

The rearrangement uses TRBV9 and TRBJ1-2; D ambiguous. Germline assignment: CDR1 SGDLS and CDR2 YYNGEE. This CDR3 is built from 12 residues. Trimming removed 0 bases from V and 3 bases from J, with 3 bases in between. CDR3 loop: CASSVADYGYTF. The DNA of the CDR3 is TGTGCCAGCAGCGTAGCTGACTATGGCTACACCTTC.

The V call is TRBV5-4, the J call TRBJ2-5, with TRBD2 matching over 8 bases. The V and J ends lost 4 bases and 3 bases, in that order; junction bases with no gene match: 14. The germline CDR1 and CDR2 sequences are SGHNT and YYREEE (reference sequence). This CDR3 has 17 amino acids. This CDR3 reads CASSITGTGRVKETQYF. CDR3 nucleotide sequence: TGTGCCAGCAGCATCACAGGGACCGGGAGGGTCAAAGAGACCCAGTACTTC.

This rearrangement joins TRBV30 to TRBJ2-2, with D possibly TRBD2 on 6 matching bases. Germline CDR1 GTSNPN, CDR2 SVGIG (reference sequence). This CDR3 is built from 16 residues. The V gene lost 0 bases and the J gene lost 0 bases, with 11 bases spanning the gap. DNA of the CDR3: TGTGCCTGGAGTGTACGAGGAGGGCCGAACACCGGGGAGCTGTTTTTT. Translation: CAWSVRGGPNTGELFF.

This sequence joins TRBV29-1 and TRBJ1-6, with TRBD1 matching over 7 bases. The CDR3 length is 13 residues. Germline CDR1 is SQVTM and CDR2 is ANQGSEA. With 5 bases clipped from V and 6 bases from J, the junction kept 4 bases outside the gene matches. CDR3 DNA: TGCAGCGTTAGGGACAGTAGTAATTCACCCCTCCACTTT. Translated, it gives CSVRDSSNSPLHF.

The CDR3: CASSSGTSGGARETQYF. CDR3 nucleotides: TGTGCCAGCAGCTCGGGGACTAGCGGGGGGGCCCGGGAGACCCAGTACTTC. The chain links TRBV5-4 to TRBJ2-5; 16 bases map to TRBD2. The J segment lost 5 bases and the V segment lost 3 bases, leaving 7 bases of the junction unmatched. CDR1 and CDR2 (germline): SGHNT, YYREEE (reference sequence). The CDR3 loop spans 17 amino acids.

V usage is TRBV10-2 and J usage is TRBJ2-2; TRBD2 aligns across 8 bases. V lost 2 bases, J lost 0 bases, and 2 bases stayed unmatched. Germline CDR1 reads WSHSY; CDR2 reads SAAADI. CDR3 length: 16 residues. The CDR3 coding sequence is TGCGCCAGCAGTGAGCCGGGACTAGCGAACACCGGGGAGCTGTTTTTT. Translation gives CASSEPGLANTGELFF.

The sample holds a few counts of this clone. V is TRBV29-1 and J is TRBJ2-3; D uncertain. This CDR3 region has 15 residues. The ends were cut back, 8 bases at V and 3 bases at J, with 21 bases in the middle. The V gene's germline CDR1 is SQVTM and CDR2 ANQGSEA. CDR3 DNA: TGCAGCTACATTCTCAGGCCAGACAAGACAGATACGCAGTATTTT. Protein product: CSYILRPDKTDTQYF.

The rearrangement links TRBV27 to TRBJ1-4, with D unclear. Trimming stripped 6 bases from V and 0 bases from J, with 11 bases between. The CDR3 consists of 15 residues. Per the germline V gene, CDR1 is MNHEY and CDR2 is SMNVEV (reference sequence). The CDR3 loop reads CASSEFRPTNEKLFF. The CDR3 DNA follows: TGTGCCAGCAGCGAGTTCCGTCCAACTAATGAAAAACTGTTTTTT.

The rearrangement uses TRBV7-8 and TRBJ2-1, with a weak D call TRBD1 (6 bases). This CDR3 is 15 amino acids long. CDR1 and CDR2 from the germline V gene are SGHVS and FQNEAQ. Trimming removed 5 bases from V and 5 bases from J, with 16 bases in between. The CDR3 here is CASSVGGWRNNEQFF. In nucleotides, the CDR3 is TGTGCCAGCAGCGTAGGGGGATGGAGGAACAATGAGCAGTTCTTC. Complete variable domain (other parts from reference TRBV7-8 and TRBJ2-1): GAGVSQSPRYKVAKRGQDVALRCDPISGHVSLFWYQQALGQGPEFLTYFQNEAQLDKSGLPSDRFFAERPEGSVSTLKIQRTQQEDSAVYLCASSVGGWRNNEQFFGPGTRLTVL.

A remark on this clone: Its ends do not fully match the called genes, so a read error is possible. The rearrangement links TRBV7-7 to TRBJ1-4; 9 bases are shared with TRBD1. CDR3 length equals 15 residues. Germline V gene data show CDR1 as SSHAT and CDR2 as FNYEAQ (reference sequence). The CDR3 loop is CASSLGQGIDEKLFF. The CDR3 DNA reads TGTGCTAGCAGCCTAGGACAGGGGATTGATGAAAAACTGTTTTTT.

The chain uses TRBV28 and TRBJ1-2; D perhaps matches TRBD1 (6 bases). This CDR3 has 16 amino acids. Germline values: CDR1 MDHEN, CDR2 SYDVKM. Trimming took off 6 bases at V and 5 bases at J, with 22 bases between the two ends. CDR3 nucleotide sequence: TGTGCCAGCAGCCGACCCAGGACAGTGTCACTTTATGGCTACACCTTC. As protein: CASSRPRTVSLYGYTF.

The chain carries TRBV18 and TRBJ1-2, with a tentative D call TRBD1 (5 bases). The CDR3 totals 14 residues. The V end was cut by 3 bases, the J end by 6 bases, with 14 bases between. Germline CDR1 is KGHSH and CDR2 is LQKENI. The CDR3: CASSPSGKGNGYTF. CDR3 coding DNA: TGTGCCAGCTCACCCAGTGGAAAGGGGAATGGCTACACCTTC.

This chain joins TRBV28 and TRBJ2-1, with 8 bases identical to TRBD2. This CDR3 contains 17 residues. Germline CDR1 and CDR2: MDHEN and SYDVKM. Trimming at V came to 10 bases and at J to 4 bases, leaving 18 bases not matched to a gene. The CDR3 spells CATGGVMSHGGYNEQFF. As DNA, the CDR3 is TGTGCCACCGGGGGGGTTATGAGTCATGGGGGATACAATGAGCAGTTCTTC.

The gene calls are TRBV2 and TRBJ1-2; a possible D gene is TRBD1 (6 bases). CDR1 and CDR2 from the germline V gene are SNHLY and FYNNEI. The CDR3 length is 15 residues. V lost 5 bases and J 0 bases, leaving 13 bases between the germline ends. CDR3 region: CASSIQGRANYGYTF. The CDR3 coding sequence is TGTGCCAGCAGTATACAGGGTCGGGCTAACTATGGCTACACCTTC.

The sample holds one count of this clone. The chain carries TRBV5-1 and TRBJ2-3; D perhaps matches TRBD1 (6 bases). The CDR3 is 15 amino acids. Germline-derived CDR1 and CDR2 are SGHRS and YFSETQ. V lost 3 bases and J 2 bases, leaving 13 bases between the germline ends. In DNA, the CDR3 is TGCGCCAGCAGCTCGACCCCAGGGGCCACAGATACGCAGTATTTT. It specifies CASSSTPGATDTQYF.

The CDR3 DNA is TGTGCCAGCAGCTTGGTGGGGGGGCTGGGCACAGATACGCAGTATTTT. It encodes CASSLVGGLGTDTQYF. V is TRBV5-4 and J is TRBJ2-3; TRBD2 might be the D (7 bases). Germline V gene data show CDR1 as SGHNT and CDR2 as YYREEE (reference sequence). The CDR3 runs 16 residues. V lost 0 bases and J lost 1, with 12 bases in between.

The chain carries TRBV5-8 and TRBJ1-1; a weak D match, TRBD1 (6 bases). The germline V gene encodes CDR1 SGHTS and CDR2 YDEGEE. This CDR3 has 14 residues. V shed 4 bases and J shed 1 base, with 11 bases lying between them. CDR3 residues: CASSHRQANTEAFF. Here the CDR3 DNA reads TGTGCCAGCAGCCACCGACAGGCGAACACTGAAGCTTTCTTT.

The chain carries TRBV6-5 and TRBJ2-3; 7 bases fit TRBD1. V lost 4 bases, J lost 2 bases, and 9 bases stayed unmatched. This CDR3 contains 16 residues. Germline V lookup: CDR1 MNHEY, CDR2 SVGAGI. DNA of the CDR3: TGTGCCAGCAGTTTGGGACAGACACATACCACAGATACGCAGTATTTT. Encoded protein: CASSLGQTHTTDTQYF.

The genes are TRBV20-1 and TRBJ1-1; TRBD1 agrees at 7 bases. V lost 5 bases to trimming and J lost 6 bases; unmatched junction nucleotides: 3. Per germline, CDR1 DFQATT and CDR2 SNEGSKA (reference sequence). The CDR3 consists of 11 residues. Here the CDR3 DNA reads TGCAGTGCTTACCAGGGGGCTGAAGCTTTCTTT. It yields the protein CSAYQGAEAFF.

This sequence joins TRBV5-6 and TRBJ2-1; D not certain. Trimming shortened V by 4 bases and J by 7 bases, and 18 bases separated the two germline ends. CDR3 length: 15 amino acids. Germline loops: CDR1 SGHDT, CDR2 YYEEEE. CDR3 protein: CASSPLAVLRNEQFF. For the CDR3, the DNA is TGTGCCAGCAGCCCGCTTGCGGTGCTCCGGAATGAGCAGTTCTTC.

The rearrangement joins TRBV4-1 to TRBJ2-6; D unresolved. The CDR3 runs to 18 residues. Germline V gene sequence: CDR1 MGHRA, CDR2 YSYEKL. The V end lost 8 bases, the J end lost 2 bases, and 22 bases lay between the germline ends. The CDR3 nucleotides are TGCGCCAGCTCCCCTGACATTGAGTATGGTCCTGGGGCCAACGTCCTGACTTTC. Its protein product is CASSPDIEYGPGANVLTF.

J is TRBJ2-1 and V is TRBV7-3; 9 bases map to TRBD1. The CDR3 runs 15 residues. The J segment lost 2 bases and the V segment lost 5 bases, leaving 4 bases of the junction unmatched. Germline V lookup: CDR1 SGHTA, CDR2 FQGTGA. Here the CDR3 reads CASSPDRGTYNEQFF. The CDR3 DNA follows: TGTGCCAGCAGCCCGGACAGGGGCACCTACAATGAGCAGTTCTTC.

This clone appeared once. The rearrangement links TRBV11-2 to TRBJ1-4; 8 bases match TRBD1. Per the germline V gene, CDR1 is SGHAT and CDR2 is FQNNGV. J lost 3 bases, V lost 7 bases, and 7 bases had no gene match. The CDR3 extends over 15 amino acids. The CDR3 DNA reads as TGTGCCAGCAAAAGAGACAGGGGCTCTAATGAAAAACTGTTTTTT. Translation: CASKRDRGSNEKLFF.

The chain carries TRBV9 and TRBJ2-2; D might be TRBD1 (6 bases). CDR1 SGDLS and CDR2 YYNGEE come from the germline V gene. CDR3 length: 15 residues. V shed 4 bases and J shed 5 bases, with 15 bases lying between them. This CDR3 reads CASSTRQVLTGELFF. CDR3 DNA: TGTGCCAGCAGCACTAGACAGGTTCTGACCGGGGAGCTGTTTTTT.

This clone showed up just once. The chain employs TRBV11-2 and TRBJ2-1; TRBD1 might be the D (5 bases). There are 15 residues in the CDR3. Germline CDR1 reads SGHAT; CDR2 reads FQNNGV. Trimming took off 6 bases at V and 2 bases at J, with 14 bases between the two ends. The CDR3: CASSLTRVAYNEQFF. The CDR3 region has the DNA TGTGCCAGCAGTCTTACCAGGGTTGCCTACAATGAGCAGTTCTTC.

V and J are TRBV19 and TRBJ2-3; 10 positions match TRBD1. Trimming took 3 bases from V and 4 from J; bases not matched to a gene: 4. This CDR3 region has 15 residues. In germline, CDR1 is LNHDA, CDR2 SQIVND (reference sequence). DNA of the CDR3: TGTGCCAGTAGTATCCGGGACAGGGGTCCAGATACGCAGTATTTT. Translation gives CASSIRDRGPDTQYF.

V usage is TRBV7-2 and J usage is TRBJ2-5; 11 bases agree with TRBD2. Trimming took 6 bases from V and 7 from J; bases not matched to a gene: 10. This CDR3 region has 15 residues. In germline, CDR1 is SGHTA, CDR2 FQGNSA. DNA for the CDR3: TGTGCCAGCAGTTCTCCCTCCCTAGCGGGGGGGACCCAGTACTTC. Translated: CASSSPSLAGGTQYF.

The count of this clone is one. V usage is TRBV29-1 and J usage is TRBJ2-1; 8 bases line up with TRBD1. Trimming removed 6 bases from V and 1 base from J; junction bases left unmatched: 5. Germline V gives CDR1 SQVTM, CDR2 ANQGSEA. There are 14 residues in the CDR3. The CDR3 sequence is CSVGQGISYNEQFF. The CDR3 nucleotides read TGCAGCGTCGGACAGGGAATTTCCTACAATGAGCAGTTCTTC.